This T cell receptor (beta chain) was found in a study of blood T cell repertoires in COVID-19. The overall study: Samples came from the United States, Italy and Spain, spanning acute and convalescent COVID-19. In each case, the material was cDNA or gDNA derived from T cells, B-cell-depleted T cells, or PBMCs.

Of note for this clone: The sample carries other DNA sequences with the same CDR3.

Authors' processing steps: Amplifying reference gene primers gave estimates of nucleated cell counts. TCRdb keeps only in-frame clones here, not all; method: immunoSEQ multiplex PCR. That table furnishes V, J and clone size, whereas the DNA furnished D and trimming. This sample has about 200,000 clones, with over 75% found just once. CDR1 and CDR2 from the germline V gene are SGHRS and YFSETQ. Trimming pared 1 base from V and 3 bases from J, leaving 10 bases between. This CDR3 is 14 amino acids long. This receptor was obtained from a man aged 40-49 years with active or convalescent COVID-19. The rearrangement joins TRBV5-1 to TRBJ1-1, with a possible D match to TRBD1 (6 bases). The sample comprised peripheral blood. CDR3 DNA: TGCGCCAGCAGCTTGACAGGGTATGACACTGAAGCTTTCTTT. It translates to CASSLTGYDTEAFF.